Each of the 20 T cell receptor beta chains below was sequenced from the same sample in a study of early T cells in non-severe SARS-CoV-2 infection. TCRdb redid the calling of the 5' RACE reads with MiXCR, one entry per CDR3 protein. The data hold about 44,000 distinct CDR3 sequences, with around a quarter observed a single time. Here the sequenced sample was whole blood, taken at baseline. All receptors derive from an adult who was a healthcare worker with PCR-confirmed SARS-CoV-2 infection or an uninfected control (not recorded which).

This clonotype was detected only a few times. The V call is TRBV11-2, the J call TRBJ2-3; D gene unclear. Trimming took 5 bases from V and 10 from J, leaving 13 bases between them. CDR3 length: 12 residues. CDR1 and CDR2 from the germline V gene are SGHAT and FQNNGV. CDR3 DNA: TGTGCCAGCAGCCACTCACGGGTCGCGCAGTATTTT. Protein sequence: CASSHSRVAQYF.

The rearrangement uses TRBV11-2 and TRBJ2-5; no clear D gene. In germline, CDR1 is SGHAT, CDR2 FQNNGV. V lost 1 base and J lost 4, with 7 bases in between. The CDR3 contains 13 residues. The CDR3 bases are TGTGCCAGCAGCTTAGCTAGGAGAGAGACCCAGTACTTC. Translation gives CASSLARRETQYF.

This clonotype appeared many times. This chain links TRBV20-1 with TRBJ1-5, with 12 positions matching TRBD1. The V and J ends lost 5 bases and 1 base, in that order; junction bases with no gene match: 6. Per germline, CDR1 DFQATT and CDR2 SNEGSKA (reference sequence). The CDR3 consists of 16 residues. The CDR3 here is CSAPEGTGGSNQPQHF. The CDR3 DNA is TGCAGTGCTCCGGAGGGGACAGGGGGCAGCAATCAGCCCCAGCATTTT.

The J gene is TRBJ1-5, the V gene TRBV1; the DNA was not used to check the table's D call, TRBD1. TRBV1 is classified as a pseudogene. This CDR3 region has 17 residues. This CDR3 is CTSSGLQGRCCNQPQHF. CDR3 nucleotides: TGCACCAGCAGCGGCCTTCAGGGGAGATGTTGCAATCAGCCCCAGCATTTT.

Notes on this clonotype: Sequence at one end of the junction differs from germline and may be a read error. The V call is TRBV7-8, the J call TRBJ2-7; tentative D call: TRBD1 (6 bases). The CDR3 covers 18 residues. Germline lookup yields CDR1 SGHVS and CDR2 FQNEAQ. CDR3 amino acids: CANSLYQGGILGPYEQYF. As DNA, the CDR3 is TGTGCCAACAGCTTATATCAAGGGGGAATCCTCGGCCCCTACGAGCAGTACTTC.

In this sample, this clonotype turned up a few times. This sequence joins TRBV7-9 and TRBJ1-6; D is possibly TRBD1 (6 bases). This CDR3 spans 14 amino acids. Trimming removed 4 bases from V and 7 bases from J, with 11 bases in between. Looked up from germline, CDR1 is SEHNR and CDR2 is FQNEAQ (reference sequence). The chain's CDR3 is CASSYGQPNSPLHF. The CDR3 DNA sequence: TGTGCCAGCAGCTACGGACAGCCGAATTCACCCCTCCACTTT.

This clonotype occurred a few times. The genes are TRBV20-1 and TRBJ2-3; TRBD2 aligns across 8 bases. Germline V lookup: CDR1 DFQATT, CDR2 SNEGSKA (reference sequence). The CDR3 is made up of 13 amino acids. The J segment lost 4 bases and the V segment lost 5 bases, leaving 5 bases of the junction unmatched. The CDR3 here is CSARSGASDTQYF. Written as DNA, the CDR3 is TGCAGTGCTCGTAGCGGGGCGTCAGATACGCAGTATTTT.

The chain employs TRBV12-3 or TRBV12-4 and TRBJ2-4, with 7 bases identical to TRBD1. The CDR3 has 16 amino acids. The V gene end was trimmed by 4 bases and the J gene end by 0 bases; junction bases not matched to a gene: 6. CDR3: CASSSRDSVAKNIQYF. The CDR3 DNA sequence: TGTGCCAGCAGTTCCCGGGACAGTGTAGCCAAAAACATTCAGTACTTC.

This clonotype was detected ten times or more. This chain joins TRBV29-1 and TRBJ2-7; 9 bases agree with TRBD1. From germline, CDR1 is SQVTM and CDR2 ANQGSEA. V gave up 4 bases and J gave up 1 base; unmatched junction bases: 8. This CDR3 has 15 amino acids. The CDR3 DNA reads TGCAGCGTTGTTGTGGGACAGGGATCTTCCTACGAGCAGTACTTC. Its protein product is CSVVVGQGSSYEQYF.

The V call is TRBV5-1, the J call TRBJ2-1; tentatively, D is TRBD2 (6 bases). Germline CDR1 reads SGHRS; CDR2 reads YFSETQ. The length of the CDR3 is 17 residues. Trimming pared 0 bases from V and 2 bases from J, leaving 15 bases between. CDR3 nucleotides: TGCGCCAGCAGCTTGGATTGGGGGGACTTAGCCTACAATGAGCAGTTCTTC. Amino acids: CASSLDWGDLAYNEQFF.

Only a few counts were recorded for this clonotype. The rearrangement links TRBV20-1 to TRBJ1-2; D perhaps matches TRBD1 (6 bases). The ends were cut back, 3 bases at V and 1 base at J, with 18 bases in the middle. The CDR3 loop spans 16 amino acids. Germline loops: CDR1 DFQATT, CDR2 SNEGSKA (reference sequence). CDR3 DNA: TGCAGTGCTAGTCGTGGGGGGGCCGTTGGTAACTATGGCTACACCTTC. This codes for CSASRGGAVGNYGYTF.

The chain combines TRBV7-9 with TRBJ2-7, with D hard to call. This CDR3 is 15 amino acids long. V was pared by 4 bases and J by 3 bases, with 16 bases between. The V gene's germline CDR1 is SEHNR and CDR2 FQNEAQ (reference sequence). CDR3 in DNA: TGTGCCAGCAGCTCGCAAGACTCATCCCGCTACGAGCAGTACTTC. It specifies CASSSQDSSRYEQYF. The full variable domain, in which reference TRBV7-9 and TRBJ2-7 provide the parts outside the CDR3, is DTGVSQNPRHKITKRGQNVTFRCDPISEHNRLYWYRQTLGQGPEFLTYFQNEAQLEKSRLLSDRFSAERPKGSFSTLEIQRTEQGDSAMYLCASSSQDSSRYEQYFGPGTRLTVT.

The CDR3 loop reads CASSRPDMNTEAFF. DNA of the CDR3: TGTGCCAGCAGCCGCCCAGATATGAACACTGAAGCTTTCTTT. The chain recombines TRBV6-2 or TRBV6-3 with TRBJ1-1; D is uncertain. Germline CDR1 MNHEY, CDR2 SVGEGT. Trimming took 6 bases from V and 0 from J, leaving 11 bases between them. The CDR3 loop spans 14 amino acids.

The chain links TRBV11-2 to TRBJ2-7, with unresolved D. The germline V gene has CDR1 SGHAT and CDR2 FQNNGV. There are 15 residues in the CDR3. V was pared by 0 bases and J by 4 bases, with 13 bases between. CDR3 loop: CASSLDGIASYEQYF. The CDR3 DNA reads TGTGCCAGCAGCTTAGATGGAATAGCCTCTTACGAGCAGTACTTC. Full variable domain (outside the CDR3, taken from reference TRBV11-2 and TRBJ2-7): EAGVAQSPRYKIIEKRQSVAFWCNPISGHATLYWYQQILGQGPKLLIQFQNNGVVDDSQLPKDRFSAERLKGVDSTLKIQPAKLEDSAVYLCASSLDGIASYEQYFGPGTRLTVT.

V usage is TRBV11-2 and J usage is TRBJ2-7; possibly TRBD1 for D (5 bases). This CDR3 spans 13 amino acids. V lost 4 bases to trimming and J lost 5 bases, with 12 bases between them. Germline-derived CDR1 and CDR2 are SGHAT and FQNNGV. CDR3 DNA sequence: TGTGCCAGCAGCTCAGGCCTCAGGGACGAGCAGTACTTC. It translates to CASSSGLRDEQYF.

This clonotype was seen only a few times. The chain joins TRBV7-2 to TRBJ2-7; D may match TRBD1 or TRBD2 (5 bases each). The CDR3 runs 17 residues. CDR1 is SGHTA and CDR2 is FQGNSA in the germline V gene. The V end was cut by 5 bases, the J end by 0 bases, with 20 bases between. This CDR3 is CASSRPTGTSSSYEQYF. The CDR3 DNA reads as TGTGCCAGCAGCAGACCAACCGGGACGTCAAGCTCCTACGAGCAGTACTTC. Looking up the rest from reference TRBV7-2 and TRBJ2-7 gives the full variable domain: GAGVSQSPSNKVTEKGKDVELRCDPISGHTALYWYRQSLGQGLEFLIYFQGNSAPDKSGLPSDRFSAERTGGSVSTLTIQRTQQEDSAVYLCASSRPTGTSSSYEQYFGPGTRLTVT.

Only a few counts were recorded for this clonotype. The J gene is TRBJ2-7, the V gene TRBV20-1; D is unresolved. There are 11 residues in the CDR3. With 6 bases removed from V and 7 bases from J, the gap between germline ends came to 13 bases. CDR1 is DFQATT, CDR2 SNEGSKA, per germline (reference sequence). The CDR3 nucleotides read TGCAGTGCCCACGTTGGGCAAGAGCAGTACTTC. Its protein product is CSAHVGQEQYF.

This clonotype has only a few counts. J is TRBJ2-7 and V is TRBV5-1; no clear D. The length of the CDR3 is 14 residues. The germline V gene encodes CDR1 SGHRS and CDR2 YFSETQ. Trimming removed 0 bases from V and 2 bases from J, with 9 bases in between. This chain's CDR3 is CASSLDPGTYEQYF. Written as DNA, the CDR3 is TGCGCCAGCAGCTTGGATCCAGGAACCTACGAGCAGTACTTC.

This clonotype appeared a few times. The rearrangement joins TRBV11-2 to TRBJ2-4, with unresolved D. V lost 3 bases and J 9 bases, leaving 6 bases between the germline ends. CDR1 and CDR2 (germline): SGHAT, FQNNGV. This CDR3 has 11 residues. CDR3 region: CASSFDIIQYF. CDR3 DNA: TGTGCCAGCAGCTTCGACATCATTCAGTACTTC.

This clonotype came up a few times. CDR3 amino acids: CASSNDVPEEGVRTDTQYF. The CDR3 nucleotides read TGTGCCAGTAGTAACGACGTACCTGAGGAGGGGGTCCGCACAGATACGCAGTATTTT. This chain links TRBV19 with TRBJ2-3; the D gene could be TRBD1 or TRBD2 (6 bases each). CDR3 length equals 19 residues. V gave up 4 bases and J gave up 1 base, with 24 bases separating them. Looked up from germline, CDR1 is LNHDA and CDR2 is SQIVND (reference sequence).